The 13 T cell receptor beta chains below come from one sample, sequenced in a study of cytomegalovirus exposure and HLA in healthy donors. Vbeta (60) and Jbeta (13) primers were used in the PCR. Only in-frame clones appear in the TCRdb table, and some are missing; sequencing was by immunoSEQ multiplex PCR. The sample lists about 150,000 clones, more than 75% occurring once. The sequenced material came from PBMCs. The receptors were sampled from a woman aged 35 to 49 in good health and CMV-seronegative.

The chain employs TRBV11-2 and TRBJ2-2; D ambiguous. Germline-derived CDR1 and CDR2 are SGHAT and FQNNGV. The V end was cut by 5 bases, the J end by 1 base, with 8 bases between. The length of the CDR3 is 14 residues. The CDR3 DNA sequence: TGTGCCAGCAGCATCGAGCGGAACACCGGGGAGCTGTTTTTT. Translation gives CASSIERNTGELFF.

V usage is TRBV5-1 and J usage is TRBJ2-3; D is undetermined. Germline CDR1 and CDR2: SGHRS and YFSETQ. Trimming took 0 bases from V and 1 from J, leaving 6 bases between them. CDR3 length: 14 amino acids. The CDR3 coding sequence is TGCGCCAGCAGCTTGGGTTATGGCACAGATACGCAGTATTTT. Translation gives CASSLGYGTDTQYF.

V gene TRBV20-1 combines with J gene TRBJ2-1; unclear D gene. Germline lookup yields CDR1 DFQATT and CDR2 SNEGSKA (reference sequence). Trimming took off 6 bases at V and 4 bases at J, with 7 bases between the two ends. The length of the CDR3 is 11 residues. The CDR3 reads CSADRYNEQFF. Written as DNA, the CDR3 is TGCAGTGCCGATAGATACAATGAGCAGTTCTTC.

This rearrangement joins TRBV28 to TRBJ1-3; possibly TRBD1 for D (5 bases). Deletions cut 3 bases from V and 1 base from J, with 16 bases between. The CDR3 runs to 17 residues. In germline, CDR1 is MDHEN, CDR2 SYDVKM. The CDR3 sequence is CASSFSQGSRSGNTIYF. The CDR3 DNA follows: TGTGCCAGCAGTTTTAGTCAGGGATCCCGGTCTGGAAACACCATATATTTT.

V gene TRBV7-2 combines with J gene TRBJ1-1, with D possibly being TRBD1 (5 bases). CDR1 is SGHTA and CDR2 is FQGNSA in the germline V gene. Trimming pared 5 bases from V and 5 bases from J, leaving 21 bases between. The CDR3 has 16 residues. The CDR3 coding sequence is TGTGCCAGCAGCCCTGAACTACTTGGGGCCGGAACTGAAGCTTTCTTT. Residues: CASSPELLGAGTEAFF. The variable domain in full, with the rest retrieved from reference TRBV7-2 and TRBJ1-1, is GAGVSQSPSNKVTEKGKDVELRCDPISGHTALYWYRQSLGQGLEFLIYFQGNSAPDKSGLPSDRFSAERTGGSVSTLTIQRTQQEDSAVYLCASSPELLGAGTEAFFGQGTRLTVV.

The CDR3, as DNA: TGTGCCAGCAGCTTCCGACTAGCGGGAGATGGTGAGCAGTTCTTC. Translation: CASSFRLAGDGEQFF. The V gene is TRBV7-9, the J gene TRBJ2-1; 12 bases align to TRBD2. There are 15 residues in the CDR3. Germline V gene data show CDR1 as SEHNR and CDR2 as FQNEAQ (reference sequence). Trimming at V came to 3 bases and at J to 9 bases, leaving 6 bases not matched to a gene.

The J gene is TRBJ2-1, the V gene TRBV29-1; TRBD2 matches at 14 bases. Germline CDR1 reads SQVTM; CDR2 reads ANQGSEA. CDR3 size: 13 residues. Unmatched junction bases numbered 2, after V lost 4 bases and J lost 9 bases. Written as DNA, the CDR3 is TGCAGCGTTGCCGGGACTAGCGGGGGTGAGCAGTTCTTC. Translating gives CSVAGTSGGEQFF.

The CDR3 nucleotides read TGCAGTGCTAGAGGGGACTCCGTTTACACCTTC. This codes for CSARGDSVYTF. The chain joins TRBV20-1 to TRBJ1-2; perhaps TRBD1 as D (5 bases). Trimming removed 1 base from V and 11 bases from J, with 11 bases in between. The V gene's germline CDR1 is DFQATT and CDR2 SNEGSKA (reference sequence). The CDR3 is 11 residues long.

This chain connects TRBV6-1 to TRBJ1-4; 7 nucleotides line up with TRBD1. Trimming at V came to 4 bases and at J to 6 bases, leaving 5 bases not matched to a gene. The CDR3 spans 14 residues. Germline V lookup: CDR1 MNHNS, CDR2 SASEGT. CDR3 DNA sequence: TGTGCCAGCAGTGGGACAGGTTGGGATGAAAAACTGTTTTTT. This translates into CASSGTGWDEKLFF.

The genes are TRBV28 and TRBJ2-3; 7 bases match TRBD2. J lost 5 bases, V lost 4 bases, and 12 bases had no gene match. The V gene's germline CDR1 is MDHEN and CDR2 SYDVKM. There are 16 residues in the CDR3. Here the CDR3 DNA reads TGTGCCAGCAGTTCCAGCGGGGCTCGAGAAAAAGATACGCAGTATTTT. Translating it yields CASSSSGAREKDTQYF. The full variable domain, rest sourced from reference TRBV28 and TRBJ2-3, is DVKVTQSSRYLVKRTGEKVFLECVQDMDHENMFWYRQDPGLGLRLIYFSYDVKMKEKGDIPEGYSVSREKKERFSLILESASTNQTSMYLCASSSSGAREKDTQYFGPGTRLTVL.

CDR3 in amino acids: CASSPRLAGVGETQYF. CDR3 bases: TGTGCCAGCTCACCTCGACTAGCGGGAGTCGGGGAGACCCAGTACTTC. This rearrangement joins TRBV18 to TRBJ2-5, with 12 bases matching TRBD2. The V and J ends lost 3 bases and 5 bases, in that order; junction bases with no gene match: 7. The CDR3 is made up of 16 amino acids. The germline V gene encodes CDR1 KGHSH and CDR2 LQKENI.

The chain uses TRBV7-9 and TRBJ1-2; 7 bases line up with TRBD1. V lost 1 base and J lost 5; bases outside the gene matches: 1. Per germline, CDR1 SEHNR and CDR2 FQNEAQ (reference sequence). The CDR3 is 13 amino acids. For the CDR3, the DNA is TGTGCCAGCAGCTTAGAACAGGGGTATGGCTACACCTTC. Protein: CASSLEQGYGYTF.

The V gene is TRBV28, the J gene TRBJ1-3; no clear D. The CDR3 covers 15 residues. CDR1 is MDHEN, CDR2 SYDVKM, per germline. The germline V and J ends were trimmed by 3 bases and 4 bases, with 13 bases remaining between them. The CDR3 loop reads CASSLLTRAGNTIYF. The CDR3 DNA follows: TGTGCCAGCAGTTTGTTGACTAGAGCCGGAAACACCATATATTTT. The variable domain in full, with the rest retrieved from reference TRBV28 and TRBJ1-3, is DVKVTQSSRYLVKRTGEKVFLECVQDMDHENMFWYRQDPGLGLRLIYFSYDVKMKEKGDIPEGYSVSREKKERFSLILESASTNQTSMYLCASSLLTRAGNTIYFGEGSWLTVV.